A selection of T cell receptor beta chains follows, all from one sample in a study of T cells in Graves' hyperthyroidism and ophthalmopathy. Using its own MiXCR run on the multiplex PCR reads, TCRdb lists one record per CDR3 protein. The sample consists of roughly 400,000 distinct CDR3 sequences, over 13% of them appearing once. Sequencing used blood. These receptors were collected from a man aged 50-60 years with Graves' ophthalmopathy. The CDR3 runs from the conserved cysteine through the conserved F or W. D genes are given only for firm matches. Not every row has a clone size; where given, it reads once, few, many or a size class.

j_gene,len,abundance,v_gene,d_gene,CDR3aa,CDR3nt
TRBJ2-1,17,many,TRBV24-1,TRBD2,CATSDHRLAGEMNEQFF,TGTGCCACCAGTGACCATCGACTAGCGGGAGAAATGAATGAGCAGTTCTTC
TRBJ2-7,14,many,TRBV5-1,-,CASSSPGRPYEQYF,TGCGCCAGCAGCTCACCGGGACGGCCCTACGAGCAGTACTTC
TRBJ2-1,16,-,TRBV27,-,CASSLLFLGTGNEQFF,TGTGCCAGCAGTTTATTATTCCTCGGTACTGGGAATGAGCAGTTCTTC
TRBJ2-5,14,many,TRBV27,TRBD1,CASSLQGVAETQYF,TGTGCCAGCAGCCTACAGGGGGTAGCTGAGACCCAGTACTTC
TRBJ2-2,16,many,TRBV29-1,TRBD2,CSVQGGLAGRDGELFF,TGCAGCGTTCAAGGGGGGCTAGCGGGAAGGGACGGGGAGCTGTTTTTT
TRBJ2-7,16,many,TRBV9,-,CASSAGETGRNYEQYF,TGTGCCAGCAGCGCAGGGGAGACAGGAAGAAACTACGAGCAGTACTTC
TRBJ1-4,16,-,TRBV3-1,-,CASSQAGPGTNEKLFF,TGTGCCAGCAGCCAAGCCGGACCAGGAACTAATGAAAAACTGTTTTTT
TRBJ2-3,15,-,TRBV7-3,TRBD2,CASSIPGLAGVGPYF,TGTGCCAGCAGCATCCCGGGACTAGCGGGAGTAGGACCGTATTTT
TRBJ1-4,18,many,TRBV28,-,CATNTWEAFIATNEKLFF,TGTGCCACCAACACCTGGGAAGCTTTCATTGCAACTAATGAAAAACTGTTTTTT
TRBJ2-5,12,-,TRBV29-1,-,CSVSPTLETQYF,TGCAGCGTTTCGCCGACCCTAGAGACCCAGTACTTC
TRBJ2-1,11,many,TRBV30,TRBD2,CAWEREGLSFF,TGTGCCTGGGAGCGGGAGGGCCTATCGTTCTTC
TRBJ2-1,15,many,TRBV4-2,-,CASSPRGSGNNEQFF,TGTGCCAGCAGTCCAAGAGGGTCAGGCAACAATGAGCAGTTCTTC
TRBJ2-3,13,many,TRBV29-1,TRBD2,CSVDGTSGWAQYF,TGCAGCGTTGACGGGACTAGCGGATGGGCGCAGTATTTT
TRBJ2-5,14,-,TRBV10-1,-,CASSERAGQETQYF,TGCGCCAGCAGTGAGAGGGCAGGACAAGAGACCCAGTACTTC
TRBJ2-5,20,-,TRBV28,TRBD2,CASSYPPAGTSGRAGKTQYF,TGTGCCAGCAGTTACCCCCCCGCCGGGACTAGCGGGAGGGCGGGGAAGACCCAGTACTTC
TRBJ2-5,19,many,TRBV18,TRBD2,CASSPRVPREGLLGETQYF,TGTGCCAGCTCACCACGAGTTCCGCGGGAGGGCCTACTTGGCGAGACCCAGTACTTC
TRBJ2-2,14,many,TRBV20-1,-,CSARVAEMPGELFF,TGCAGTGCTAGAGTCGCGGAGATGCCCGGGGAGCTGTTTTTT
TRBJ2-7,15,many,TRBV11-2,-,CASSLDLGGRYEQYF,TGTGCCAGCAGCTTAGATCTGGGGGGGCGGTACGAGCAGTACTTC
TRBJ2-7,17,many,TRBV7-8,TRBD1,CASSPPIWTGEWDEQYF,TGTGCCAGCAGCCCTCCCATCTGGACAGGGGAATGGGACGAGCAGTACTTC
TRBJ2-7,14,many,TRBV3-1,-,CASSQVGLLRGQYF,TGTGCCAGCAGCCAGGTGGGACTCCTTCGAGGGCAGTACTTC
TRBJ2-7,14,many,TRBV12-3/TRBV12-4,TRBD1,CASSLQQGVYEQYF,TGTGCCAGCAGTTTGCAGCAGGGGGTCTACGAGCAGTACTTC
TRBJ2-1,15,many,TRBV13,TRBD2,CASSLLAGGNVEQFF,TGTGCCAGCAGCTTATTAGCGGGGGGGAACGTGGAGCAGTTCTTC
TRBJ2-2,16,few,TRBV19,TRBD2,CASRPGLADNTGELFF,TGTGCCAGTAGACCTGGACTAGCGGACAACACCGGGGAGCTGTTTTTT
TRBJ2-1,18,many,TRBV7-3,-,CASSSSPRKGPTYNEQFF,TGTGCCAGCAGCTCGTCCCCCCGTAAAGGGCCTACCTACAATGAGCAGTTCTTC
TRBJ2-2,13,many,TRBV9,-,CASSAMNTGELFF,TGTGCCAGCAGCGCGATGAACACCGGGGAGCTGTTTTTT
TRBJ2-1,15,many,TRBV6-1,TRBD2,CASSGGLGGNNEQFF,TGTGCCAGCAGTGGTGGACTAGGTGGTAACAATGAGCAGTTCTTC
TRBJ2-1,15,-,TRBV20-1,-,CSALRTEGRYNEQFF,TGCAGTGCCCTAAGAACAGAAGGCCGATACAATGAGCAGTTCTTC
TRBJ1-1,14,many,TRBV30,-,CAWPPGKQPGEAFF,TGTGCCTGGCCCCCCGGGAAGCAGCCGGGTGAAGCTTTCTTT
TRBJ2-1,13,many,TRBV20-1,TRBD1,CSALRQGPHEQFF,TGCAGTGCCCTCAGACAGGGGCCCCATGAGCAGTTCTTC
TRBJ1-6,15,-,TRBV2,-,CASNKGSIWDSPLHF,TGTGCCAGCAACAAAGGAAGTATTTGGGATTCACCCCTCCACTTT
TRBJ2-3,16,-,TRBV5-1,TRBD2,CASSLEHPGLQDTQYF,TGCGCCAGCAGCTTGGAACACCCGGGACTACAGGATACGCAGTATTTT
TRBJ1-2,13,many,TRBV20-1,-,CSARLQTNYGYTF,TGCAGTGCTAGACTACAGACAAACTATGGCTACACCTTC
TRBJ1-6,15,-,TRBV4-2,TRBD1,CASSQELGQSSPLHF,TGTGCCAGCAGCCAAGAGTTGGGACAGAGTTCACCCCTCCACTTT
TRBJ1-6,13,-,TRBV19,-,CASSNLRESPLHF,TGTGCCAGTAGTAACTTAAGGGAATCACCCCTCCACTTT
TRBJ1-6,15,-,TRBV10-3,-,CAISEDKTENSPLHF,TGTGCCATCAGTGAGGACAAGACAGAAAATTCACCCCTCCACTTT
TRBJ2-7,12,few,TRBV14,-,CASSLLSYRQYF,TGTGCCAGCAGCCTACTATCTTATAGGCAGTACTTC
TRBJ1-5,13,-,TRBV14,-,CASSASPNQPQHF,TGTGCCAGCAGCGCCAGCCCCAATCAGCCCCAGCATTTT
TRBJ2-7,16,-,TRBV7-8,TRBD2,CASSSLSGSGAYEQYF,TGTGCCAGCAGTTCGTTGAGCGGGAGTGGAGCCTACGAGCAGTACTTC
TRBJ2-5,17,few,TRBV10-3,-,CAISAGGWSPRMETQYF,TGTGCCATCAGTGCAGGCGGGTGGTCCCCGAGGATGGAGACCCAGTACTTC
TRBJ2-2,17,many,TRBV7-8,TRBD2,CASSLDLLAGDVGELFF,TGTGCCAGCAGCTTAGATCTGCTAGCGGGAGACGTCGGGGAGCTGTTTTTT
TRBJ2-1,12,few,TRBV6-2/TRBV6-3,-,CASSPSSGWQFF,TGTGCCAGCAGTCCCTCCAGCGGATGGCAGTTCTTC
TRBJ1-2,14,many,TRBV28,-,CASSGSGIDYGYTF,TGTGCCAGCAGTGGCTCGGGGATCGACTATGGCTACACCTTC
TRBJ1-5,15,many,TRBV11-2,-,CASSLDLGLNQPQHF,TGTGCCAGCAGCTTAGATCTCGGGCTCAATCAGCCCCAGCATTTT
TRBJ2-2,13,many,TRBV29-1,-,CSVESPGDGELFF,TGCAGCGTTGAAAGTCCGGGTGACGGGGAGCTGTTTTTT
TRBJ2-2,14,many,TRBV5-1,-,CASSPGLHTGELFF,TGCGCCAGCAGCCCCGGACTTCACACCGGGGAGCTGTTTTTT
TRBJ2-7,13,many,TRBV20-1,TRBD1,CSASGTGRHEQYF,TGCAGTGCTAGCGGGACAGGCCGCCACGAGCAGTACTTC
TRBJ2-1,15,many,TRBV12-3/TRBV12-4,TRBD2,CASSRLAGGYNEQFF,TGTGCCAGCAGCCGGCTAGCGGGAGGGTACAATGAGCAGTTCTTC
TRBJ2-5,14,-,TRBV25-1,TRBD1,CASSPRQGIETQYF,TGTGCCAGCAGTCCACGACAGGGGATCGAGACCCAGTACTTC
TRBJ2-2,12,few,TRBV29-1,-,CSVPLNTGELFF,TGCAGCGTTCCCTTAAACACCGGGGAGCTGTTTTTT